In this sample, the clone carrying this TCR beta chain turned up many times. Its antigen is not identified. The data stem from a study of T cells after yellow fever vaccination. The overall study: Fractions of low cell number were prepared using SMART-Seq v4 Ultra Low Input. Whole-study findings and limits: Reappearance after the booster was observed for most primary-vaccination clones (96% CD4, about 85% CD8). The secondary response peaked faster, at day 5 versus 15, but was weaker.

5'RACE template switching added a universal primer site and UMIs to TCR cDNA. TCRdb redid the calling of the 5' RACE reads with MiXCR, one entry per CDR3 protein. Found here are hundreds of thousands of distinct CDR3 sequences, around 3.9% of them singletons; the top ten hold around 20%. The CDR3 contains 14 residues. The V gene's germline CDR1 is DFQATT and CDR2 SNEGSKA (reference sequence). The chain combines TRBV20-1 with TRBJ2-3, with 10 nucleotides matching TRBD1. The material sequenced was PBMCs, taken on the day of the yellow fever booster vaccination. The TCR sequence derives from a man between 18 and 35 years old who received the YFV17D yellow fever vaccine. The DNA of the CDR3 is TGCACCTGGGACAGGGGCCTCGACACAGATACGCAGTATTTT. This translates into CTWDRGLDTDTQYF.